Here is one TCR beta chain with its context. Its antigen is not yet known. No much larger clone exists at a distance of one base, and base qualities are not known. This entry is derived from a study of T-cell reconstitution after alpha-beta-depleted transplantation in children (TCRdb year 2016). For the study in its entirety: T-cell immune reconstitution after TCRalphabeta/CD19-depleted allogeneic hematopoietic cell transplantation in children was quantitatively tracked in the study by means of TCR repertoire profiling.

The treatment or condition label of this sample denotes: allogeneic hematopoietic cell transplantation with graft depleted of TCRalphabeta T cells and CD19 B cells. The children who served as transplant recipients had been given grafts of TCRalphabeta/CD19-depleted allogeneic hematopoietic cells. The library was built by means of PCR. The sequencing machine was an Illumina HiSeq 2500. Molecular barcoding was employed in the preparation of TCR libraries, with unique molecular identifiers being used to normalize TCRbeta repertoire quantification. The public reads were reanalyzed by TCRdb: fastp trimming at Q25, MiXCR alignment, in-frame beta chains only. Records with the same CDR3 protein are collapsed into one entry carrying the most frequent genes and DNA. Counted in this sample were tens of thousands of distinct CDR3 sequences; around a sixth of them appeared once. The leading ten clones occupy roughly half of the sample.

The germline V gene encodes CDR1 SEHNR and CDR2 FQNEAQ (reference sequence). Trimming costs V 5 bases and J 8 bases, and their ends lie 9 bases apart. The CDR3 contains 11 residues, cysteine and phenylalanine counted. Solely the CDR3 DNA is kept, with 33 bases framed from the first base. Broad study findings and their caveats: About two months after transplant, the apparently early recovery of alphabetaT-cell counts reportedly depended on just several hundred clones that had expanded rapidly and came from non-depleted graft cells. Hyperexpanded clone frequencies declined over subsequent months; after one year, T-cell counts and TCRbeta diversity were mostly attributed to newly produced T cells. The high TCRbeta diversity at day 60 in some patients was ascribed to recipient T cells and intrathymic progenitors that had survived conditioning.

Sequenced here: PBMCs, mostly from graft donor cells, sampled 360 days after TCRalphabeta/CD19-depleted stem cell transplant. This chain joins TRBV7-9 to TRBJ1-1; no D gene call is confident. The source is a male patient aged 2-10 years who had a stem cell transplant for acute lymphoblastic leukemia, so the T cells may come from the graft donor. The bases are TGTGCCAGCAGCGAGAGGGCCGAAGCTTTCTTT. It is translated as CASSERAEAFF.